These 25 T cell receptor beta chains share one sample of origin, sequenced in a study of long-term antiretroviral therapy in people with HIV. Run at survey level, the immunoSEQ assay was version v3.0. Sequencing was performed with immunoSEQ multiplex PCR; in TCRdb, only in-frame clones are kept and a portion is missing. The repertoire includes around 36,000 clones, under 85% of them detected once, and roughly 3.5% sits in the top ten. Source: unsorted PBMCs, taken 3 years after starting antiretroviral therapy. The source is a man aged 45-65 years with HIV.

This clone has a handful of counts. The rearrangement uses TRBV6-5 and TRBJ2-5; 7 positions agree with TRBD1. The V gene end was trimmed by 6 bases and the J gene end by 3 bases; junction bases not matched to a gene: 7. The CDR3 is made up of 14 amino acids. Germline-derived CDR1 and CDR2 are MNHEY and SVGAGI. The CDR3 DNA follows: TGTGCCAGCAGCTTAGGACAGGCGGAAGAGACCCAGTACTTC. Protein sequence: CASSLGQAEETQYF.

CDR3 nucleotides: TGTGCCAGCAGTTTAGGGGGGACTTACAATGAGCAGTTCTTC. It specifies CASSLGGTYNEQFF. The chain is built from TRBV27 and TRBJ2-1; a possible D gene is TRBD2 (6 bases). This CDR3 region has 14 residues. The ends were cut back, 2 bases at V and 4 bases at J, with 9 bases in the middle. Germline V gene data show CDR1 as MNHEY and CDR2 as SMNVEV (reference sequence).

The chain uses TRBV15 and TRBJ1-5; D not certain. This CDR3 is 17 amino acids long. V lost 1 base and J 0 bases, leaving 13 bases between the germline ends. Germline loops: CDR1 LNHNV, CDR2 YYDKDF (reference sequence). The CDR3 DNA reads TGTGCCACCAGCAGAGGGGTCAGCTCGGATAGCAATCAGCCCCAGCATTTT. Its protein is CATSRGVSSDSNQPQHF.

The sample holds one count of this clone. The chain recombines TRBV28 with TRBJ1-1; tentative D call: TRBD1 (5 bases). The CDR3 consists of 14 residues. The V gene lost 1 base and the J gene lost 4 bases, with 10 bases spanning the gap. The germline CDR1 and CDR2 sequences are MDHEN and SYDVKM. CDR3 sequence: CASSLSSGSTEAFF. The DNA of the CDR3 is TGTGCCAGCAGTTTATCTTCAGGGAGCACTGAAGCTTTCTTT.

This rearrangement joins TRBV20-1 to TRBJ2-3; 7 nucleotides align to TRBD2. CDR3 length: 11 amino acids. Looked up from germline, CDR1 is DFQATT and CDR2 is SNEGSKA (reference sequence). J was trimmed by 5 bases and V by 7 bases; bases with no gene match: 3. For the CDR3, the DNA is TGCAGTGTCCCGGGGGGAGATACGCAGTATTTT. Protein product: CSVPGGDTQYF.

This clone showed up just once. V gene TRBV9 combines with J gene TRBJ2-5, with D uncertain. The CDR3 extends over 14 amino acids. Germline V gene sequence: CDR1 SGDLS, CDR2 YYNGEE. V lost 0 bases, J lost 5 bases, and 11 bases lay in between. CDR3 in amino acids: CASSVGPQWETQYF. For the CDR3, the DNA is TGTGCCAGCAGCGTAGGCCCCCAGTGGGAGACCCAGTACTTC.

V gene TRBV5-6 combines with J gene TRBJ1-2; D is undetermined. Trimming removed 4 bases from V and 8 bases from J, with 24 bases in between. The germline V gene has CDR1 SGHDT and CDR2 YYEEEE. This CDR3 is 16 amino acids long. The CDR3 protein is CASSRRNRETGGGYTF. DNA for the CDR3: TGTGCCAGCAGCCGACGGAATCGGGAAACCGGTGGGGGCTACACCTTC. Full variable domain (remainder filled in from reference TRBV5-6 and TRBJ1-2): DAGVTQSPTHLIKTRGQQVTLRCSPKSGHDTVSWYQQALGQGPQFIFQYYEEEERQRGNFPDRFSGHQFPNYSSELNVNALLLGDSALYLCASSRRNRETGGGYTFGSGTRLTVV.

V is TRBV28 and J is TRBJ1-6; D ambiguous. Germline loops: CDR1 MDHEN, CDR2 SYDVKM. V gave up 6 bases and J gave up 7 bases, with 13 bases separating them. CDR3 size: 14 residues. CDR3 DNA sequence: TGTGCCAGCAGGGGAGAAGTCCCGAATTCACCCCTCCACTTT. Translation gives CASRGEVPNSPLHF.

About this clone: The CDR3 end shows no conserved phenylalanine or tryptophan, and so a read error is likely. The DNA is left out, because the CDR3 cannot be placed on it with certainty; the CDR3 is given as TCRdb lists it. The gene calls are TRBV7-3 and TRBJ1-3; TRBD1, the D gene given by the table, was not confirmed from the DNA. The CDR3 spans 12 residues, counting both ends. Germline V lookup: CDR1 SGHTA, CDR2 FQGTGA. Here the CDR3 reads CASSLGGGQVVV.

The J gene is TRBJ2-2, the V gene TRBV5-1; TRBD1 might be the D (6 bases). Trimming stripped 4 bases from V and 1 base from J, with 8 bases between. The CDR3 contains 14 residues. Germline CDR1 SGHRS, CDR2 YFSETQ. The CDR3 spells CASSHRENTGELFF. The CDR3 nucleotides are TGCGCCAGCAGCCACAGGGAGAACACCGGGGAGCTGTTTTTT. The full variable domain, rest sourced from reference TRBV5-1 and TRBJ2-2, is KAGVTQTPRYLIKTRGQQVTLSCSPISGHRSVSWYQQTPGQGLQFLFEYFSETQRNKGNFPGRFSGRQFSNSRSEMNVSTLELGDSALYLCASSHRENTGELFFGEGSRLTVL.

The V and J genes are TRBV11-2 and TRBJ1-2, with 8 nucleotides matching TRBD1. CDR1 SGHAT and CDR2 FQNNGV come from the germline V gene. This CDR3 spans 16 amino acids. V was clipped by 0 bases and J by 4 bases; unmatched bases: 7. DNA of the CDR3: TGTGCCAGCAGCTTAGATGACAGGGGCCGGGGCTATGGCTACACCTTC. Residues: CASSLDDRGRGYGYTF.

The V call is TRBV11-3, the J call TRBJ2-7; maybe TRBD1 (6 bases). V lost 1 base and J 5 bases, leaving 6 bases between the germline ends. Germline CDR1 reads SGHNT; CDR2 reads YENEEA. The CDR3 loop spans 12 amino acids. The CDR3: CASSLGTDEQYF. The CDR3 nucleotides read TGTGCCAGCAGCTTAGGGACAGACGAGCAGTACTTC.

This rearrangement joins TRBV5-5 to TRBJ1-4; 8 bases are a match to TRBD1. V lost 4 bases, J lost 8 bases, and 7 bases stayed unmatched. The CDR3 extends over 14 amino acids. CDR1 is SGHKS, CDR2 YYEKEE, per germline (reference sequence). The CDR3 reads CASSTWGQEEKLFF. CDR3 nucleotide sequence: TGTGCCAGCAGCACCTGGGGACAGGAAGAAAAACTGTTTTTT.

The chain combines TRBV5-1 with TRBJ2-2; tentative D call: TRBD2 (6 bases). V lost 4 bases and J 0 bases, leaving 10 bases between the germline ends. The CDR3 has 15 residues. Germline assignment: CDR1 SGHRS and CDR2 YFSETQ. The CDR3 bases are TGCGCCAGCAGCCCTGCGGGACCGAACACCGGGGAGCTGTTTTTT. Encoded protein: CASSPAGPNTGELFF.

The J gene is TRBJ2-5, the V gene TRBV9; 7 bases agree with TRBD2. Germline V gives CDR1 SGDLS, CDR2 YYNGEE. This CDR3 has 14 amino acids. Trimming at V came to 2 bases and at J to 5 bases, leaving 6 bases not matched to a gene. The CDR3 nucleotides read TGTGCCAGCAGCGTTTGGGGAGGGCTGGAGACCCAGTACTTC. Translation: CASSVWGGLETQYF.

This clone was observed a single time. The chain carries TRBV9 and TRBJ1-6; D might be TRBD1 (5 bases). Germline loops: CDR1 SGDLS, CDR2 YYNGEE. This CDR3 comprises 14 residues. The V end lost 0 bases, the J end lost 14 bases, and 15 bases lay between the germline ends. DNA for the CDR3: TGTGCCAGCAGCGTAGCAGTTGGTTCAGGGACCCTCCACTTT. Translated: CASSVAVGSGTLHF.

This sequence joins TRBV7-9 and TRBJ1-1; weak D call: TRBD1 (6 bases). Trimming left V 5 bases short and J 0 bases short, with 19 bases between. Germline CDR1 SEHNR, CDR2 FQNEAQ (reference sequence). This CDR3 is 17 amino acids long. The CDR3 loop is CASSHTNEGDLNTEAFF. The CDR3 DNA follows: TGTGCCAGCAGCCATACTAATGAGGGGGACCTGAACACTGAAGCTTTCTTT.

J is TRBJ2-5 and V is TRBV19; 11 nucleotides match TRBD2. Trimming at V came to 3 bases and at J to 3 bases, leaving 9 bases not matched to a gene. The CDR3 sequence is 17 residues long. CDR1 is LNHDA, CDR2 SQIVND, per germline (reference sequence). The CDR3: CASSIFFLAGGEETQYF. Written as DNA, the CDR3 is TGTGCCAGTAGTATCTTCTTTCTAGCGGGAGGCGAAGAGACCCAGTACTTC. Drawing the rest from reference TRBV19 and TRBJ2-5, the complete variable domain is DGGITQSPKYLFRKEGQNVTLSCEQNLNHDAMYWYRQDPGQGLRLIYYSQIVNDFQKGDIAEGYSVSREKKESFPLTVTSAQKNPTAFYLCASSIFFLAGGEETQYFGPGTRLLVL.

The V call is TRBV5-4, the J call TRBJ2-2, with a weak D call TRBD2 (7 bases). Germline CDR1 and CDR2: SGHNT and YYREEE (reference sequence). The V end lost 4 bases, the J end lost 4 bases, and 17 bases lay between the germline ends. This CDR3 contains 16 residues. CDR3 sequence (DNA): TGTGCCAGCAGCCCTGGGGGGGCGCGACCCACCGGGGAGCTGTTTTTT. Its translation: CASSPGGARPTGELFF.

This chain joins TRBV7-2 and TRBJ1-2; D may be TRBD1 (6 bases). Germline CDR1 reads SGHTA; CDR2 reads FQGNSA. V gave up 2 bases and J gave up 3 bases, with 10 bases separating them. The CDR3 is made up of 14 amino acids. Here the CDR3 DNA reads TGTGCCAGCAGCTTATTGGGGGCCTACTATGGCTACACCTTC. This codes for CASSLLGAYYGYTF.

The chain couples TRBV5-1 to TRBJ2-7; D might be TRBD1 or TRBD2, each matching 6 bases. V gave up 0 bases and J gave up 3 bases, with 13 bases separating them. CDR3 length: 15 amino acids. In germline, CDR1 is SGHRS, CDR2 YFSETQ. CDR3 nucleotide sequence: TGCGCCAGCAGCTTGGCCCAGGGGAGGAACTACGAGCAGTACTTC. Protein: CASSLAQGRNYEQYF.

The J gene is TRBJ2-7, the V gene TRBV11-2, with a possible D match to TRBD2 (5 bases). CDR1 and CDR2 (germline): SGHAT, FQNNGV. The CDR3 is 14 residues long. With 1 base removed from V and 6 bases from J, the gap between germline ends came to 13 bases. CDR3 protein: CASSLAAAGGEQYF. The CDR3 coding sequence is TGTGCCAGCAGCTTAGCGGCCGCGGGCGGCGAGCAGTACTTC.

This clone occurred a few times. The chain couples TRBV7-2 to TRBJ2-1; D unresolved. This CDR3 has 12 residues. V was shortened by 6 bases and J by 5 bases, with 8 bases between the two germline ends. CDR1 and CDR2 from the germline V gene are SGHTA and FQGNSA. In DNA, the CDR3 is TGTGCCAGCAGAGCACAGCACAATGAGCAGTTCTTC. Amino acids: CASRAQHNEQFF.

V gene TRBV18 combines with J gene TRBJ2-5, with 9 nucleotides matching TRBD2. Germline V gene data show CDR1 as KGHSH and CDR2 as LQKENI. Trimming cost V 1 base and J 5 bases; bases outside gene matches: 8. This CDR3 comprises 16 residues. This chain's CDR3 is CASSPLAGGNEETQYF. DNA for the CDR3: TGTGCCAGCTCACCACTTGCGGGGGGGAACGAGGAGACCCAGTACTTC. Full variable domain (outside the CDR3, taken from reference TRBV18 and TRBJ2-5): NAGVMQNPRHLVRRRGQEARLRCSPMKGHSHVYWYRQLPEEGLKFMVYLQKENIIDESGMPKERFSAEFPKEGPSILRIQQVVRGDSAAYFCASSPLAGGNEETQYFGPGTRLLVL.

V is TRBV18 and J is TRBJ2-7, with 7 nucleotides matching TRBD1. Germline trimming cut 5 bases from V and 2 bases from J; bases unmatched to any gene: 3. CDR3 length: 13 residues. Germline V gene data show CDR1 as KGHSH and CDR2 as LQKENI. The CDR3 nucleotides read TGTGCCAGCTCAGCGACAGGGCCCTACGAGCAGTACTTC. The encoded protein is CASSATGPYEQYF.